This T cell receptor (beta chain) is from a study of T cell responses to AZD1222 COVID-19 vaccine. Investigators merged groups given second doses at roughly 4 or roughly 12 weeks. The assay was immunoSEQ multiplex PCR, and TCRdb's table has in-frame clones only and misses some. This table has tens of thousands of clones, 75% to 95% appearing once. The length of the CDR3 is 12 residues. V dropped 5 bases and J dropped 9 bases, with 14 bases sitting between them. The germline gives CDR1 SGHTA, CDR2 FQGNSA. The sequence came from an adult who received the AZD1222 COVID-19 vaccine. Sequencing was performed on peripheral blood, taken 28 days after the second AZD1222 dose. The J gene is TRBJ2-7, the V gene TRBV7-2; D is tentatively TRBD1 or TRBD2 (5 bases each). The DNA for the CDR3 is TGTGCCAGCAGCCCCGGGGCCGGAAGGCAGTACTTC. Protein sequence: CASSPGAGRQYF.